One sample yielded the 7 T cell receptor beta chains listed below, sequenced in a study of PD-L1 blockade in urothelial cancer. Using immunoSEQ multiplex PCR, the repertoire was profiled, and TCRdb retains in-frame clones only, with some absent. The profile shows 40,000 to 55,000 clones, more than 75% of them singletons. The time point denotes: peripheral blood 6 weeks after treatment start. The sequencing here drew on PBMCs, taken around atezolizumab (anti-PD-L1) treatment. The receptor source for this set is a man in his 60s with urothelial cancer.

The chain is built from TRBV27 and TRBJ1-6; D not certain. CDR1 and CDR2 from the germline V gene are MNHEY and SMNVEV (reference sequence). V was cut by 4 bases and J by 9 bases, with 22 bases left in between. The CDR3 runs to 17 residues. The CDR3 DNA is TGTGCCAGCAGTTACCAACCCCCTGGAGGACTGGGTTCACCCCTCCACTTT. Protein sequence: CASSYQPPGGLGSPLHF.

This rearrangement joins TRBV19 to TRBJ1-6; the match to TRBD1 covers 10 bases. Germline assignment: CDR1 LNHDA and CDR2 SQIVND (reference sequence). V shed 4 bases and J 1 base; nucleotides not matched to a gene: 1. CDR3 length equals 16 residues. CDR3 DNA sequence: TGTGCCAGTAGTAGGACAGGGGGATCCTATAATTCACCCCTCCACTTT. It codes for CASSRTGGSYNSPLHF.

The chain joins TRBV5-4 to TRBJ1-2, with a weak D call TRBD1 (5 bases). Germline loops: CDR1 SGHNT, CDR2 YYREEE (reference sequence). This CDR3 contains 15 residues. Trimming cost V 0 bases and J 0 bases, with 9 bases left between them. In DNA, the CDR3 is TGTGCCAGCAGCTTGGGGGGGGTGTCTAACTATGGCTACACCTTC. It codes for CASSLGGVSNYGYTF.

In its sample, this clone was seen once. The V call is TRBV5-6, the J call TRBJ2-1; D is perhaps TRBD2 (6 bases). This CDR3 is 14 amino acids long. Trimming pared 4 bases from V and 6 bases from J, leaving 14 bases between. Looked up from germline, CDR1 is SGHDT and CDR2 is YYEEEE. CDR3 protein: CASSPITSLNEQFF. The DNA for the CDR3 is TGTGCCAGCAGCCCAATAACTAGCCTCAATGAGCAGTTCTTC.

The rearrangement uses TRBV7-9 and TRBJ1-2; perhaps TRBD1 as D (5 bases). There are 12 residues in the CDR3. The V and J ends lost 9 bases and 13 bases respectively, with 21 bases between them. Germline CDR1 reads SEHNR; CDR2 reads FQNEAQ (reference sequence). The CDR3 DNA reads TGTGCCAGTAGTTACCAAGGGGCCGGGGGCACCTTC. It codes for CASSYQGAGGTF.

The rearrangement links TRBV10-3 to TRBJ1-3; 7 positions agree with TRBD1. Germline assignment: CDR1 ENHRY and CDR2 SYGVKD. This CDR3 is built from 12 residues. The CDR3: CAPGGKGNTIYF. The DNA of the CDR3 is TGTGCACCAGGGGGGAAAGGAAACACCATATATTTT.

This clone has at least ten counts. CDR3 residues: CASSLAPGRGRTEAFF. Written as DNA, the CDR3 is TGTGCCAGCAGCTTGGCCCCGGGCAGGGGGCGGACTGAAGCTTTCTTT. The rearrangement links TRBV5-6 to TRBJ1-1; 8 bases agree with TRBD1. The junction had 9 bases not matched to a gene; V was cut back by 0 bases and J by 5 bases. The CDR3 is 16 amino acids. Per the germline V gene, CDR1 is SGHDT and CDR2 is YYEEEE.